What follows describes a single T cell receptor beta chain. These data belong to a study of CD8 T cells in Susac syndrome. The V gene's germline CDR1 is SGHRS and CDR2 YFSETQ. V was trimmed by 5 bases and J by 5 bases, leaving 19 bases between them. The CDR3 runs 15 residues. Random hexamers were used to reverse transcribe an amount of 0.5 to 1 ug RNA. The CDR3 of TCR beta was amplified by immunoSEQ multiplex PCR across 54 Vbeta and 13 Jbeta. TCRdb itself ran the immunoSEQ multiplex PCR reads through MiXCR, one entry per CDR3 protein. The data show 120,000 to 150,000 distinct CDR3 sequences, with roughly 95% seen just once and approximately 0.11% held by the top ten.

Sample: CD4+ T cells from PBMCs. The clonotype originates from a human donor with multiple sclerosis. This rearrangement joins TRBV5-1 to TRBJ2-5, with TRBD2 as a possible D gene (6 bases). The CDR3 is CASSPTMTAGETQYF. The CDR3 DNA reads TGCGCCAGCAGTCCCACTATGACGGCGGGGGAGACCCAGTACTTC.